This T cell receptor beta chain appears in the sequencing data of a study of T cell responses to AZD1222 COVID-19 vaccine. The CDR3 has 12 residues. Germline trimming cut 6 bases from V and 4 bases from J; bases unmatched to any gene: 1. Germline V gene data show CDR1 as ENHRY and CDR2 as SYGVKD. Sequencing was performed with immunoSEQ multiplex PCR; in TCRdb, only in-frame clones are kept and a portion is missing. The sample records over 150,000 clones, approximately 90% being singletons. On this clone: Its specificity is not known.

Study outcomes and limitations: At baseline, seropositivity was found in only a handful of AZD1222 recipients. Reports say nearly half of spike-specific TCRs go after unmutated variant regions. No repertoire was sampled before or during the peak T cell response, only after it. The donor cohort was predominantly white British with a female majority, and clonal diversity may have been underestimated.

The sequence was collected from an adult in good health. The chain combines TRBV10-3 with TRBJ2-7; 9 nucleotides line up with TRBD1. Sample: peripheral blood, taken on day 0 of AZD1222 vaccination. The chain's CDR3 is CAIRTGGYEQYF. The DNA of the CDR3 is TGTGCCATCAGGACAGGGGGGTACGAGCAGTACTTC.